This TCR beta chain was retrieved from a study of technical replicates of blood from a few donors. Repertoires were generated with immunoSEQ multiplex PCR, while TCRdb's copy carries only in-frame clones and drops some. The table shows tens of thousands of clones, with 91% occurring only once. CDR3 length: 14 amino acids. V dropped 10 bases and J dropped 4 bases, with 18 bases sitting between them. Germline CDR1 MNHEY, CDR2 SVGAGI. The clonotype originates from a human donor in good health. Some clones in this sample may be carry-over from other donors' samples. The sequenced material came from PBMCs. The chain couples TRBV6-5 to TRBJ2-3; tentative D call: TRBD2 (5 bases). The CDR3 loop is CATEHRGKPDTQYF. As DNA, the CDR3 is TGTGCCACCGAGCACCGGGGTAAGCCAGATACGCAGTATTTT.